The next 6 T cell receptor beta chains were all read from a single sample in a study of CD8 T cell repertoires and HIV-1 epitope variants. No antigen has been identified for these receptors. TCRdb's table, derived via immunoSEQ multiplex PCR, lists solely in-frame clones and lacks some. This table has about 2,500 clones, about 60% appearing once. Source material: cultured CD8+ T cells derived from PBMCs. Receptor source: a male donor with HIV.

V is TRBV27 and J is TRBJ2-7; the match to TRBD2 covers 9 bases. Germline V gives CDR1 MNHEY, CDR2 SMNVEV (reference sequence). Trimming took 5 bases from V and 3 from J; bases not matched to a gene: 5. The CDR3 is 14 residues long. CDR3 DNA sequence: TGTGCCAGCAGTAGCGAACTAGCGGGCTACGAGCAGTACTTC. Its protein product is CASSSELAGYEQYF.

The chain combines TRBV6-5 with TRBJ1-2, with D unclear. Germline CDR1 and CDR2: MNHEY and SVGAGI. Deletions cut 8 bases from V and 4 bases from J, with 20 bases between. The CDR3 contains 15 residues. The CDR3 DNA reads TGTGCCAGCCCAAGGGAGTCGCGACGCCTCTATGGCTACACCTTC. The encoded protein is CASPRESRRLYGYTF.

This chain uses TRBV5-4 with TRBJ2-7, with TRBD1 matching over 12 bases. Germline values: CDR1 SGHNT, CDR2 YYREEE (reference sequence). The CDR3 contains 15 residues. J was trimmed by 3 bases and V by 4 bases; bases with no gene match: 5. The chain's CDR3 is CASSGGQGANYEQYF. The CDR3 DNA reads as TGTGCCAGCAGCGGGGGACAGGGGGCAAACTACGAGCAGTACTTC.

V gene TRBV7-8 combines with J gene TRBJ2-7; D perhaps matches TRBD2 (6 bases). Trimming cost V 5 bases and J 3 bases, with 14 bases left between them. The germline gives CDR1 SGHVS, CDR2 FQNEAQ. There are 14 residues in the CDR3. CDR3 residues: CASSPRAGHYEQYF. The CDR3 DNA follows: TGTGCCAGCAGCCCAAGGGCGGGGCACTACGAGCAGTACTTC. Full variable domain (missing parts from reference TRBV7-8 and TRBJ2-7): GAGVSQSPRYKVAKRGQDVALRCDPISGHVSLFWYQQALGQGPEFLTYFQNEAQLDKSGLPSDRFFAERPEGSVSTLKIQRTQQEDSAVYLCASSPRAGHYEQYFGPGTRLTVT.

The rearrangement uses TRBV6-4 and TRBJ2-3, with TRBD2 identical over 13 bases. V lost 0 bases, J lost 4 bases, and 1 base stayed unmatched. This CDR3 is 16 amino acids long. CDR1 is MRHNA and CDR2 is SNTAGT in the germline V gene. In DNA, the CDR3 is TGTGCCAGCAGTGACTCAACTAGCGGGGGGGCAGATACGCAGTATTTT. Amino acids: CASSDSTSGGADTQYF.

There are a few counts of this clone. The rearrangement links TRBV27 to TRBJ2-7, with D hard to call. The ends were cut back, 6 bases at V and 1 base at J, with 16 bases in the middle. The length of the CDR3 is 15 residues. The germline V gene has CDR1 MNHEY and CDR2 SMNVEV (reference sequence). For the CDR3, the DNA is TGTGCCAGCAGCCCAGAAGGCAGGCTGTCCTACGAGCAGTACTTC. Encoded protein: CASSPEGRLSYEQYF.